This T cell receptor (beta chain) was identified during a study of blood T cell repertoires in COVID-19. At the level of the study: Samples of COVID-19 (acute and convalescent) were obtained from the United States, Italy and Spain. From T cells, B-cell-depleted T cells, or PBMCs came the material, which was cDNA or gDNA.

Source study methods: From reference gene primer amplification, estimates of nucleated cell counts were derived. The method was immunoSEQ multiplex PCR; TCRdb's version includes in-frame clones alone and lacks a portion of them. The V and J calls and clone size come from that table; D and trimming were worked out from the DNA. The repertoire holds approximately 190,000 clones, with about 85% as singletons. CDR3 size: 16 residues. Trimming removed 1 base from V and 6 bases from J, with 18 bases in between. In germline, CDR1 is MDHEN, CDR2 SYDVKM. This sequence was found in a human donor in a cohort sampled during active COVID-19. Specimen: peripheral blood. The V gene is TRBV28, the J gene TRBJ1-2, with a weak D call TRBD1 (5 bases). The chain's CDR3 is CASSLSKQRRGHGYTF. The CDR3 bases are TGTGCCAGCAGTTTATCCAAACAGAGGAGGGGACATGGCTACACCTTC.